These 15 T cell receptor beta chains originate from one sample sequenced in a study of cytomegalovirus exposure and HLA in healthy donors. The repertoire was sequenced with immunoSEQ multiplex PCR; TCRdb's copy has only in-frame clones and lacks some. The table shows over 45,000 clones, with 85% to 95% occurring only once. Sequencing was carried out using PBMCs. These receptors were taken from a woman between 18 and 29 years old in good health and CMV-seronegative.

The rearrangement uses TRBV4-3 and TRBJ2-3, with 14 nucleotides matching TRBD2. The CDR3 length is 16 residues. The V gene end was trimmed by 4 bases and the J gene end by 4 bases; junction bases not matched to a gene: 4. Germline-derived CDR1 and CDR2 are LGHNA and YSLEER. CDR3 DNA sequence: TGCGCCAGCAGCCTAAGGACTAGCGGGAGGTCAGATACGCAGTATTTT. It encodes CASSLRTSGRSDTQYF.

This clone was seen only a few times. The rearrangement links TRBV5-6 to TRBJ2-7; maybe TRBD1 (6 bases). Germline-derived CDR1 and CDR2 are SGHDT and YYEEEE. There are 13 residues in the CDR3. V was trimmed by 0 bases and J by 3 bases, leaving 7 bases between them. The CDR3 here is CASSLEGGYEQYV. The CDR3 DNA is TGTGCCAGCAGCTTGGAAGGGGGCTACGAGCAGTACGTC.

The chain links TRBV10-3 to TRBJ1-2; D is unclear. Per the germline V gene, CDR1 is ENHRY and CDR2 is SYGVKD. The V end was cut by 0 bases, the J end by 3 bases, with 14 bases between. The CDR3 length is 16 residues. The CDR3 DNA follows: TGTGCCATCAGTGAGTCGTTGGGCCGGTCGGACTATGGCTACACCTTC. Protein sequence: CAISESLGRSDYGYTF.

The chain carries TRBV7-8 and TRBJ2-3, with 7 bases that match TRBD2. Germline lookup yields CDR1 SGHVS and CDR2 FQNEAQ. The CDR3 length is 16 residues. V gave up 5 bases and J gave up 4 bases; unmatched junction bases: 12. The CDR3 sequence is CASSPRNGLVADTQYF. The DNA for the CDR3 is TGTGCCAGCAGCCCTCGGAATGGACTAGTTGCAGATACGCAGTATTTT.

The gene calls are TRBV18 and TRBJ1-1, with TRBD1 matching over 8 bases. J was trimmed by 3 bases and V by 4 bases; bases with no gene match: 10. The CDR3 sequence is 16 residues long. Germline V CDR1 and CDR2: KGHSH, LQKENI. The CDR3 coding sequence is TGTGCCAGCTCACTTTCGACAGGGGCGGGGGACACTGAAGCTTTCTTT. Translation gives CASSLSTGAGDTEAFF.

This sequence joins TRBV9 and TRBJ2-1, with a possible D match to TRBD2 (6 bases). The V gene's germline CDR1 is SGDLS and CDR2 YYNGEE. This CDR3 is built from 15 residues. Trimming shortened V by 2 bases and J by 1 base, and 10 bases separated the two germline ends. CDR3 loop: CASSVDAGSYNEQFF. CDR3 nucleotide sequence: TGTGCCAGCAGCGTTGACGCGGGATCCTACAATGAGCAGTTCTTC. Complete variable domain (other parts from reference TRBV9 and TRBJ2-1): DSGVTQTPKHLITATGQRVTLRCSPRSGDLSVYWYQQSLDQGLQFLIQYYNGEERAKGNILERFSAQQFPDLHSELNLSSLELGDSALYFCASSVDAGSYNEQFFGPGTRLTVL.

The rearrangement links TRBV19 to TRBJ2-1; 7 bases fit TRBD2. The CDR3 has 12 amino acids. Germline V gene lookup returns CDR1 LNHDA and CDR2 SQIVND (reference sequence). The V segment lost 6 bases and the J segment 9 bases; nucleotides outside the gene matches: 5. CDR3: CASSLGGGEQFF. CDR3 nucleotides: TGTGCCAGTAGCCTGGGGGGGGGTGAGCAGTTCTTC. Looking up the rest from reference TRBV19 and TRBJ2-1 gives the full variable domain: DGGITQSPKYLFRKEGQNVTLSCEQNLNHDAMYWYRQDPGQGLRLIYYSQIVNDFQKGDIAEGYSVSREKKESFPLTVTSAQKNPTAFYLCASSLGGGEQFFGPGTRLTVL.

This chain uses TRBV7-2 with TRBJ2-3; 8 bases fit TRBD2. Germline V lookup: CDR1 SGHTA, CDR2 FQGNSA. V was pared by 2 bases and J by 2 bases, with 9 bases of the junction left unmatched. There are 17 residues in the CDR3. CDR3 protein: CASSLTAGGVATDTQYF. CDR3 nucleotide sequence: TGTGCCAGCAGCTTAACTGCGGGGGGTGTTGCCACAGATACGCAGTATTTT.

The V gene is TRBV4-3, the J gene TRBJ2-5; the D gene is possibly TRBD2 (6 bases). Trimming removed 1 base from V and 5 bases from J, with 11 bases in between. CDR1 is LGHNA and CDR2 is YSLEER in the germline V gene. This CDR3 is 14 amino acids long. The DNA for the CDR3 is TGCGCCAGCAGCCAAGTTAGCGGAGGGGAGACCCAGTACTTC. Protein sequence: CASSQVSGGETQYF.

Comment on this clone: Germline is not matched at one junction end, which may reflect a read error. The V call is TRBV30, the J call TRBJ2-4, with D unclear. CDR1 GTSNPN and CDR2 SVGIG come from the germline V gene (reference sequence). There are 11 residues in the CDR3. The CDR3 nucleotides read TGTGCCTGGAGTGTCAAAACGGTTATCCACTTC. Amino acids: CAWSVKTVIHF.

The rearrangement links TRBV5-4 to TRBJ1-2; perhaps TRBD1 as D (6 bases). This CDR3 comprises 15 residues. Trimming took 4 bases from V and 8 from J, leaving 21 bases between them. Germline CDR1 is SGHNT and CDR2 is YYREEE (reference sequence). The CDR3 reads CASSTQGRTAWGYTF. The CDR3 nucleotides are TGTGCCAGCAGCACTCAGGGGCGGACAGCTTGGGGCTACACCTTC.

J is TRBJ2-1 and V is TRBV11-3; 14 bases line up with TRBD2. V trimming: 5 bases; J trimming: 9 bases; junction bases outside the gene matches: 15. The CDR3 covers 18 residues. Germline CDR1 SGHNT, CDR2 YENEEA. Here the CDR3 reads CASSPGGPGLAGVGEQFF. The CDR3 nucleotides are TGTGCCAGCAGCCCAGGTGGACCGGGACTAGCGGGAGTGGGTGAGCAGTTCTTC.

The chain is built from TRBV11-2 and TRBJ1-1, with TRBD1 matching 9 bases. The junction had 4 bases not matched to a gene; V was cut back by 1 base and J by 4 bases. The germline V gene has CDR1 SGHAT and CDR2 FQNNGV. CDR3 size: 15 residues. The CDR3 protein is CASSLGGTGPTEAFF. The CDR3 DNA sequence: TGTGCCAGCAGCTTAGGGGGGACAGGGCCCACTGAAGCTTTCTTT.

This clone came up a few times. The DNA for the CDR3 is TGTGCCAGCAGTTACACGGAGAATCAGCCCCAGCATTTT. Amino acids: CASSYTENQPQHF. The chain joins TRBV6-5 to TRBJ1-5; unclear D gene. Germline assignment: CDR1 MNHEY and CDR2 SVGAGI. V lost 2 bases and J 4 bases, leaving 6 bases between the germline ends. CDR3 length: 13 amino acids.

This clone came up a few times. The rearrangement links TRBV10-1 to TRBJ2-2, with D perhaps matching TRBD2 (6 bases). This CDR3 is 15 amino acids long. CDR1 is WNHNN, CDR2 SYGVQD, per germline (reference sequence). V shed 4 bases and J shed 5 bases, with 14 bases lying between them. CDR3: CASSGSGPETGELFF. The CDR3 DNA is TGCGCCAGCAGTGGTAGCGGACCTGAGACCGGGGAGCTGTTTTTT.